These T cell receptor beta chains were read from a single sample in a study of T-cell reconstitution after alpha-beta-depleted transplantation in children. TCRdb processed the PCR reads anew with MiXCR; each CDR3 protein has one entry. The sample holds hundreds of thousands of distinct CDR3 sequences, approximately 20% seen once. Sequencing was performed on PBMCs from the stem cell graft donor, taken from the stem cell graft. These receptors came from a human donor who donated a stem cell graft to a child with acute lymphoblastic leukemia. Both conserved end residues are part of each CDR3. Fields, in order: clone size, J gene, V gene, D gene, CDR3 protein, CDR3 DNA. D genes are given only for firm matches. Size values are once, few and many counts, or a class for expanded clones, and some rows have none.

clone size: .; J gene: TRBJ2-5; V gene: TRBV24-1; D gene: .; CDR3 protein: CATSDQGGSQETQYF; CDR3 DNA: TGTGCCACCAGTGATCAAGGGGGATCCCAGGAGACCCAGTACTTC
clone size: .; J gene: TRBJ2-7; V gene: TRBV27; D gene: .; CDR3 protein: CASKSFGGSYEQYF; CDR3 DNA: TGTGCCAGCAAATCATTCGGAGGCTCCTACGAGCAGTACTTC
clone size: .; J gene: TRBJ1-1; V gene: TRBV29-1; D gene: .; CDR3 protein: CSVGQGVNTEAFF; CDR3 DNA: TGCAGCGTTGGGCAGGGCGTGAACACTGAAGCTTTCTTT
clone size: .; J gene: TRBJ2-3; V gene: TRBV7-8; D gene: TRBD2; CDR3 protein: CASSSLAGGPADTQYF; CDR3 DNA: TGTGCCAGCAGCTCTCTAGCGGGAGGGCCTGCAGATACGCAGTATTTT
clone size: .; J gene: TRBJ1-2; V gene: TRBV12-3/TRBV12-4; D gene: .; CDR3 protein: CASSLGPRYTF; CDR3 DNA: TGTGCCAGCAGTTTGGGACCCCGCTACACCTTC
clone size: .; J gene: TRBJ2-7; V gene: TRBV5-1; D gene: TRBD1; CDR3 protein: CASSRPTGGVYEQYF; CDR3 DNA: TGCGCCAGCAGCCGACCTACAGGGGGCGTCTACGAGCAGTACTTC
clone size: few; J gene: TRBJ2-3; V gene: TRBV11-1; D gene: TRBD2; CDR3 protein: CASSAPRSGGRVYTDTQYF; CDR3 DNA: TGTGCCAGCAGCGCCCCCCGATCGGGCGGGAGGGTTTATACAGATACGCAGTATTTT
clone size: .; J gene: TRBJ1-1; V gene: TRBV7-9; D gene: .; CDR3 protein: CASSIPGAETEAFF; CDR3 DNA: TGTGCCAGCAGCATCCCAGGGGCGGAAACTGAAGCTTTCTTT
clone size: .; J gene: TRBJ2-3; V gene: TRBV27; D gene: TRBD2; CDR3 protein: CASSPRLAGTPTDTQYF; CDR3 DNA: TGTGCCAGCAGTCCCCGACTAGCGGGGACACCCACAGATACGCAGTATTTT
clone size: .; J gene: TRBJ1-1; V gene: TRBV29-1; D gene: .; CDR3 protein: CSVEAGLYTEAFF; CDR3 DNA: TGCAGCGTTGAGGCAGGGCTGTACACTGAAGCTTTCTTT
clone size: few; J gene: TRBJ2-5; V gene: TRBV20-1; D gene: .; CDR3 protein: CSAPYGAIIQETQYF; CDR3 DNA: TGCAGTGCTCCGTACGGGGCTATAATACAAGAGACCCAGTACTTC
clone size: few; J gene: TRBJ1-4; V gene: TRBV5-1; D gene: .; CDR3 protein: CASSWGTTRGEKLFF; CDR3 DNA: TGCGCCAGCAGCTGGGGGACAACTCGGGGTGAAAAACTGTTTTTT
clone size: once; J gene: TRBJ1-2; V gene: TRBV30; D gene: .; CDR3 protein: CAWSVPGSYTF; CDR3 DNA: TGTGCCTGGAGTGTACCGGGTTCCTACACCTTC
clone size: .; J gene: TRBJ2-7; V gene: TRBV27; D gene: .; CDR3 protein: CASSFAGKGAYEQYF; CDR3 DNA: TGTGCCAGCAGTTTCGCGGGGAAGGGGGCCTACGAGCAGTACTTC
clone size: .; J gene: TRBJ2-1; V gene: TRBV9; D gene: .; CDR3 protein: CASRDEPGLQKFF; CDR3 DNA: TGTGCCAGCAGGGACGAACCGGGACTCCAAAAGTTCTTC
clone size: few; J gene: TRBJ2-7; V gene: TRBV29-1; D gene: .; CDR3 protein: CSVEGGKGPYEQYF; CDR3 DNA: TGCAGCGTTGAAGGGGGAAAGGGCCCCTACGAGCAGTACTTC
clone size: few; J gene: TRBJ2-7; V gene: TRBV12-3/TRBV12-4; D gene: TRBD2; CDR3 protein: CASRPSGTSGQYF; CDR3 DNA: TGTGCCAGCAGGCCTAGCGGGACATCAGGCCAGTACTTC
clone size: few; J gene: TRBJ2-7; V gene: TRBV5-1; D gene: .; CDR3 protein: CASSTKTAPIPPYEQYF; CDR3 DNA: TGCGCCAGCAGTACGAAGACAGCTCCCATCCCCCCCTACGAGCAGTACTTC
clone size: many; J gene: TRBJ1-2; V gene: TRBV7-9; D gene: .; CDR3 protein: CASSLGANYGYTF; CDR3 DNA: TGTGCCAGCAGCTTAGGGGCGAACTATGGCTACACCTTC
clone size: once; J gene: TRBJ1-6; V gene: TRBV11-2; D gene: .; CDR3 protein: CASSSTGFSSSYNSPLHF; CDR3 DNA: TGTGCCAGCAGCTCTACGGGCTTCTCGAGCTCCTATAATTCACCCCTCCACTTT
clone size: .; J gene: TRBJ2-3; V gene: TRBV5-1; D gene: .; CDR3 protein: CASSLAGAGAQDTQYF; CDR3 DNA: TGCGCCAGCAGTTTGGCTGGGGCAGGAGCACAAGATACGCAGTATTTT
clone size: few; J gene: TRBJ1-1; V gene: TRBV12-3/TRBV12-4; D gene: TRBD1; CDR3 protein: CASSTTGGAGNTEAFF; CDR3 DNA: TGTGCCAGCAGTACGACAGGGGGCGCGGGGAACACTGAAGCTTTCTTT
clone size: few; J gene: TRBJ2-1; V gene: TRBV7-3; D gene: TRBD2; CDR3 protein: CASSLLPVGASGYNEQFF; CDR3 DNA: TGTGCCAGCAGCTTATTGCCAGTCGGGGCTAGCGGATACAATGAGCAGTTCTTC
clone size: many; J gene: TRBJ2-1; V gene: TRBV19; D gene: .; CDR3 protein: CASSIRSDNEQFF; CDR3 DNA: TGTGCCAGTAGTATTCGTTCCGACAATGAGCAGTTCTTC
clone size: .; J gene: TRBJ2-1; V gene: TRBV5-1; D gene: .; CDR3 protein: CASSRSPGHSYNEQFF; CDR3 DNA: TGCGCCAGCAGCCGAAGTCCGGGACATTCTTACAATGAGCAGTTCTTC
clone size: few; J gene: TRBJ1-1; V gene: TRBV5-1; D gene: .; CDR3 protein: CASSRSLNTEAFF; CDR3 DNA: TGCGCCAGCAGCAGATCCCTGAACACTGAAGCTTTCTTT
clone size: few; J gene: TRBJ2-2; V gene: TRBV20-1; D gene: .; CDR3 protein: CSAWGLWNTGELFF; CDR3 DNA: TGCAGTGCGTGGGGGCTATGGAACACCGGGGAGCTGTTTTTT
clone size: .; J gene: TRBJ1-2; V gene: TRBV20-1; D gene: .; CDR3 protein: CSARIGGYGYTF; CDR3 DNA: TGCAGTGCTAGAATAGGGGGATATGGCTACACCTTC
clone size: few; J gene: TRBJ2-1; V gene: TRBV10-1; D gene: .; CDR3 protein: CASSSAGSGLGEQFF; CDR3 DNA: TGCGCCAGCAGCAGCGCAGGTAGCGGTTTGGGTGAGCAGTTCTTC